This T cell receptor (beta chain) was sequenced for a study of blood T cell repertoires in COVID-19. Across the study: Specimens from acute and convalescent COVID-19 originated in the United States, Italy and Spain.

Participants were aged roughly 18 to 90 years, lived in under 30 US areas, and enrolled virtually. Recovered status in Cohort 3 required two negative PCRs, clearance, or symptom resolution. The assay was immunoSEQ multiplex PCR, and TCRdb's table has in-frame clones only and misses some. The top ten clones hold 1.5% to 2% of a sample with about 480,000 clones, 88% of them seen once. This receptor was obtained from a woman aged 40-49 years who had recovered from COVID-19. The sequencing sample was made of PBMCs or T cells enriched from blood (not recorded which).

The CDR3 is CASLKTGYAGEQYF. DNA for the CDR3: TGTGCCAGCCTAAAGACAGGGTACGCTGGCGAGCAGTACTTC. The V and J genes are TRBV11-2 and TRBJ2-7, with 7 nucleotides matching TRBD1. The length of the CDR3 is 14 residues. The ends lost 8 bases at V and 6 bases at J; junction bases unmatched: 13. Germline CDR1 SGHAT, CDR2 FQNNGV.